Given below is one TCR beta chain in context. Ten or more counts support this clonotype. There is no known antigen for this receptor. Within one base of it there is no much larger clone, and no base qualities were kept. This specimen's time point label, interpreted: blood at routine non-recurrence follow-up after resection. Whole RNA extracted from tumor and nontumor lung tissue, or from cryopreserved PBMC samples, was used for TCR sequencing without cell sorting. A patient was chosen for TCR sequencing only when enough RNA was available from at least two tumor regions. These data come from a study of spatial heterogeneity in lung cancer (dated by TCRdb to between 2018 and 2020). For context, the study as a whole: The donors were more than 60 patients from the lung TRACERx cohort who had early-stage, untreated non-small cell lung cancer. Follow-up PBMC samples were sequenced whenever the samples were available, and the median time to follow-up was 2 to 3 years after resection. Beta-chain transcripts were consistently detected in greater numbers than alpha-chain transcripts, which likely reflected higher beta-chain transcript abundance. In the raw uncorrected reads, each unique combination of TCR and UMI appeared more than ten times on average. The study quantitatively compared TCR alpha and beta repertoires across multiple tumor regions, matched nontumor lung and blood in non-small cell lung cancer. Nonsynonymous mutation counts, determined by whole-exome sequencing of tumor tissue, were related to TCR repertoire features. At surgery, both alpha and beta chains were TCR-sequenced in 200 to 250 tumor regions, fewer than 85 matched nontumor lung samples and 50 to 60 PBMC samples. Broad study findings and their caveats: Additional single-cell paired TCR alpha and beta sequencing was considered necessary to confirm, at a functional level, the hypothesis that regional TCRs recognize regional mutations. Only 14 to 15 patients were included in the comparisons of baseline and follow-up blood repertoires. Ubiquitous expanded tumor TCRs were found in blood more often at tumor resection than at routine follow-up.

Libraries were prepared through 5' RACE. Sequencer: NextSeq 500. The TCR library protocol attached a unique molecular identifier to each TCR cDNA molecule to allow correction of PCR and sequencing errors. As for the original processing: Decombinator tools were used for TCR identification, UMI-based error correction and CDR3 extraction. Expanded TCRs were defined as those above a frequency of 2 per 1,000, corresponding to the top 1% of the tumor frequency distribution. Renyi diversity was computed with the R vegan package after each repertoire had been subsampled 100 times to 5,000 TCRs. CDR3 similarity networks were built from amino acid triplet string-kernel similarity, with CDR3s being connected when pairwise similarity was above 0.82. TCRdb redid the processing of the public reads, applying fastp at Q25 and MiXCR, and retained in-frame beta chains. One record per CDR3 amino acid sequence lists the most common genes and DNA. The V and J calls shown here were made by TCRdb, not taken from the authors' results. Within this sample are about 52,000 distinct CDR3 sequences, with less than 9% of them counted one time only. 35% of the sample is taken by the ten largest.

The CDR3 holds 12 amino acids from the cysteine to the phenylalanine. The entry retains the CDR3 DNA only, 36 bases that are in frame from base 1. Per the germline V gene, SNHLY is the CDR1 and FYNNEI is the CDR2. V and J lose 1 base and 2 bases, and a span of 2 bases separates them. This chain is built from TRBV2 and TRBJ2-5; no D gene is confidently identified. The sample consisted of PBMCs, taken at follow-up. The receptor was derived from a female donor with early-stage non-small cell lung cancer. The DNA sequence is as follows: TGTGCCAGCAGTGAAGAACAAGAGACCCAGTACTTC. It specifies CASSEEQETQYF.